The sequence of this TCR beta chain was determined in a study of T cells after yellow fever vaccination. TCRdb re-called the 5' RACE reads through MiXCR, storing one row per CDR3 protein. This table holds over 100,000 distinct CDR3 sequences, approximately 8.4% found once. This clonotype showed up many times. This clonotype was sampled from a man aged 25 to 40 who received the YFV17D yellow fever vaccine. The source was CD8+ T cells sorted from PBMCs, collected 45 days after the yellow fever booster vaccination.

The CDR3 spells CASSLSGGSYNEQFF. CDR3 in DNA: TGCGCCAGCAGCCTGTCGGGGGGCTCGTACAATGAGCAGTTCTTC. This chain joins TRBV5-1 and TRBJ2-1, with D tentatively TRBD2 (7 bases). Germline CDR1 SGHRS, CDR2 YFSETQ. The CDR3 extends over 15 amino acids. Trimming removed 4 bases at V and 4 bases at J, with 15 bases between.